The 14 T cell receptor beta chains below come from one sample, sequenced in a study of the immune and genomic landscape of osteosarcoma. The post-treatment osteosarcoma tumors were primary, local recurrence or metastasis specimens from poor-prognosis patients. The repertoire was sequenced with immunoSEQ multiplex PCR; TCRdb's copy has only in-frame clones and lacks some. The sample contains some 10,000 clones, 60% to 75% of which appear only once. The material sequenced was osteosarcoma tumor tissue from the lung. Receptors were obtained from a human donor with osteosarcoma.

V is TRBV27 and J is TRBJ2-1; D is unresolved. V was cut by 1 base and J by 6 bases, with 4 bases left in between. Germline V gene lookup returns CDR1 MNHEY and CDR2 SMNVEV (reference sequence). This CDR3 has 12 residues. CDR3 amino acids: CASSLFGNEQFF. For the CDR3, the DNA is TGTGCCAGCAGTTTATTTGGCAATGAGCAGTTCTTC.

V is TRBV4-2 and J is TRBJ2-7; 9 nucleotides align to TRBD2. Germline V gene data show CDR1 as LGHNA and CDR2 as YNFKEQ. Trimming removed 3 bases from V and 7 bases from J; junction bases left unmatched: 16. The CDR3 has 17 amino acids. The CDR3 sequence is CASSHQTTAGGINEQYF. DNA of the CDR3: TGTGCCAGCAGCCACCAAACTACAGCGGGAGGAATCAATGAGCAGTACTTC.

The chain combines TRBV19 with TRBJ2-3; D is unresolved. The CDR3 is made up of 14 amino acids. The V gene lost 3 bases and the J gene lost 2 bases, with 9 bases spanning the gap. Germline CDR1 is LNHDA and CDR2 is SQIVND (reference sequence). The CDR3 loop is CASSIRPATDTQYF. The CDR3 bases are TGTGCCAGTAGTATTCGGCCTGCCACAGATACGCAGTATTTT.

V and J are TRBV9 and TRBJ1-3; D uncertain. CDR1 is SGDLS and CDR2 is YYNGEE in the germline V gene. This CDR3 has 14 amino acids. Deletions cut 2 bases from V and 0 bases from J, with 6 bases between. In DNA, the CDR3 is TGTGCCAGCAGCGTTCTGACCTCTGGAAACACCATATATTTT. Its protein product is CASSVLTSGNTIYF.

The chain employs TRBV19 and TRBJ2-5; TRBD2 agrees at 7 bases. CDR1 LNHDA and CDR2 SQIVND come from the germline V gene (reference sequence). With 6 bases clipped from V and 5 bases from J, the junction kept 9 bases outside the gene matches. The CDR3 extends over 14 amino acids. The chain's CDR3 is CASRNVASGETQYF. CDR3 bases: TGTGCCAGTAGGAACGTCGCTAGCGGTGAGACCCAGTACTTC.

The chain employs TRBV5-1 and TRBJ2-2, with TRBD2 as a possible D gene (6 bases). Germline values: CDR1 SGHRS, CDR2 YFSETQ. V was trimmed by 5 bases and J by 2 bases, leaving 13 bases between them. The CDR3 is made up of 15 amino acids. The CDR3 protein is CASRPGTVNTGELFF. The DNA for the CDR3 is TGCGCCAGCAGACCCGGGACTGTTAACACCGGGGAGCTGTTTTTT.

The chain combines TRBV6-1 with TRBJ2-5; TRBD2 matches at 8 bases. V dropped 0 bases and J dropped 5; count of bases not matched to a gene: 5. CDR3 size: 15 residues. Germline loops: CDR1 MNHNS, CDR2 SASEGT. Written as DNA, the CDR3 is TGTGCCAGCAGTGAAGCGGCGGGGGGCGCGGAGACCCAGTACTTC. Its translation: CASSEAAGGAETQYF.

By its share, this clone is medium-sized. This chain uses TRBV28 with TRBJ1-2, with D perhaps TRBD1 (6 bases). The CDR3 runs to 15 residues. Deletions cut 5 bases from V and 7 bases from J, with 20 bases between. The germline V gene encodes CDR1 MDHEN and CDR2 SYDVKM. CDR3 in DNA: TGTGCCAGCAGTACCCCCTCACAGGGTTGGGTTGGCTACACCTTC. This sequence encodes CASSTPSQGWVGYTF.

The table lists this clone with a few counts. The chain joins TRBV2 to TRBJ1-5; no firm D call. From germline, CDR1 is SNHLY and CDR2 FYNNEI. The CDR3 is 15 amino acids. The germline V and J ends were trimmed by 3 bases and 2 bases, with 11 bases remaining between them. CDR3 nucleotides: TGTGCCAGCAGTGACGTTCCTCAGGGCAATCAGCCCCAGCATTTT. Translation gives CASSDVPQGNQPQHF. Supplemented by reference TRBV2 and TRBJ1-5, the full variable domain reads EPEVTQTPSHQVTQMGQEVILRCVPISNHLYFYWYRQILGQKVEFLVSFYNNEISEKSEIFDDQFSVERPDGSNFTLKIRSTKLEDSAMYFCASSDVPQGNQPQHFGDGTRLSIL.

This chain's CDR3 is CASSQSLAGMRPRYYSTDTQYF. Written as DNA, the CDR3 is TGCGCCAGCAGTCAATCGCTAGCGGGCATGCGGCCCCGCTATTATAGCACAGATACGCAGTATTTT. The chain carries TRBV23-1 and TRBJ2-3; 8 bases are shared with TRBD2. TRBV23-1 is recorded as an ORF, its role being uncertain. With 0 bases clipped from V and 0 bases from J, the junction kept 20 bases outside the gene matches. This CDR3 is 22 amino acids long.

The chain employs TRBV5-1 and TRBJ1-2, with a tentative D call TRBD1 (6 bases). This CDR3 region has 15 residues. Trimming cost V 3 bases and J 2 bases, with 14 bases left between them. Germline-derived CDR1 and CDR2 are SGHRS and YFSETQ. CDR3 protein: CASSYRTESNYGYTF. In DNA, the CDR3 is TGCGCCAGCAGCTACCGGACAGAGAGCAACTATGGCTACACCTTC.

The genes are TRBV5-3 and TRBJ2-7; D not resolved. TRBV5-3 is assigned to the ORF class and has an uncertain function. The CDR3 totals 12 residues. V gave up 8 bases and J gave up 3 bases, with 12 bases separating them. The CDR3 region has the DNA TGTGCCAGCAGACGAGACGGCTACGAGCAGTACTTC. Translating gives CASRRDGYEQYF.

The CDR3 nucleotides read TGTGCCAGCAGTGAGACAGAACGAGATACCGGGGAGCTGTTTTTT. The encoded protein is CASSETERDTGELFF. The chain carries TRBV6-4 and TRBJ2-2, with D tentatively TRBD1 (5 bases). Per germline, CDR1 MRHNA and CDR2 SNTAGT. The CDR3 contains 15 residues. The ends were cut back, 3 bases at V and 5 bases at J, with 13 bases in the middle.

V is TRBV2 and J is TRBJ2-3; D gene uncertain. Germline values: CDR1 SNHLY, CDR2 FYNNEI. CDR3 length: 13 residues. With 8 bases removed from V and 2 bases from J, the gap between germline ends came to 11 bases. Written as DNA, the CDR3 is TGTGCCAGCGGATCAGAGGCCACAGATACGCAGTATTTT. Translated, it gives CASGSEATDTQYF.